The 28 T cell receptor beta chains listed next were all sequenced from one sample in a study of blood T cell repertoires in COVID-19. Profiling relied on immunoSEQ multiplex PCR, and the TCRdb table lists in-frame clones only, not all of them. This sample has about 210,000 clones, with approximately 86% found just once. The specimen was peripheral blood. Receptor source: a man aged 40-49 years with acute or convalescent COVID-19.

The V call is TRBV24-1, the J call TRBJ1-3; D unclear. Trimming took off 0 bases at V and 4 bases at J, with 15 bases between the two ends. Germline CDR1 and CDR2: KGHDR and SFDVKD. The length of the CDR3 is 17 residues. The CDR3 region has the DNA TGTGCCACCAGTGATTTGCGAGGGAAGGGTAACGGAAACACCATATATTTT. Protein sequence: CATSDLRGKGNGNTIYF.

The chain uses TRBV6-4 and TRBJ1-5; 7 bases map to TRBD1. Germline V gene lookup returns CDR1 MRHNA and CDR2 SNTAGT. CDR3 length equals 18 residues. V trimming: 6 bases; J trimming: 3 bases; junction bases outside the gene matches: 17. The CDR3 DNA follows: TGTGCCAGCAGCCGGGGGGGACAGCGACCCGAGGACAATCAGCCCCAGCATTTT. It yields the protein CASSRGGQRPEDNQPQHF.

J is TRBJ1-2 and V is TRBV7-2; D unresolved. Between the trimmed V and J ends, which lost 1 base and 1 base, there was a span of 10 bases. This CDR3 has 15 residues. The V gene's germline CDR1 is SGHTA and CDR2 FQGNSA. The CDR3 nucleotides read TGTGCCAGCAGCTTAGAAGCTCCTTTTAACTATGGCTACACCTTC. As protein: CASSLEAPFNYGYTF. Full variable domain (remainder filled in from reference TRBV7-2 and TRBJ1-2): GAGVSQSPSNKVTEKGKDVELRCDPISGHTALYWYRQSLGQGLEFLIYFQGNSAPDKSGLPSDRFSAERTGGSVSTLTIQRTQQEDSAVYLCASSLEAPFNYGYTFGSGTRLTVV.

The chain is built from TRBV27 and TRBJ1-4; 7 nucleotides agree with TRBD1. V trimming: 3 bases; J trimming: 6 bases; junction bases outside the gene matches: 7. This CDR3 comprises 15 residues. Germline V gene lookup returns CDR1 MNHEY and CDR2 SMNVEV (reference sequence). CDR3 amino acids: CASSFHRGGDEKLFF. The CDR3 DNA reads TGTGCCAGCAGTTTCCACAGGGGAGGCGATGAAAAACTGTTTTTT. Together with reference TRBV27 and TRBJ1-4, the CDR3 gives the full variable domain: EAQVTQNPRYLITVTGKKLTVTCSQNMNHEYMSWYRQDPGLGLRQIYYSMNVEVTDKGDVPEGYKVSRKEKRNFPLILESPSPNQTSLYFCASSFHRGGDEKLFFGSGTQLSVL.

This clone was observed a few times. The chain couples TRBV3-1 (or the pseudogene TRBV3-2) to TRBJ2-7, with a weak D call TRBD2 (6 bases). There are 15 residues in the CDR3. Germline CDR1 reads LGHDT; CDR2 reads YNNKEL (reference sequence). V lost 3 bases and J 6 bases, leaving 18 bases between the germline ends. The CDR3, as DNA: TGTGCCAGCAGCCATGCGGGACGGCCGGGCCTCGAGCAGTACTTC. This sequence encodes CASSHAGRPGLEQYF.

This chain joins TRBV28 and TRBJ2-7, with D maybe TRBD1 (5 bases). This CDR3 has 15 residues. In germline, CDR1 is MDHEN, CDR2 SYDVKM. Trimming left V 3 bases short and J 3 bases short, with 15 bases between. The CDR3 here is CASSFPFRRGYEQYF. The CDR3 nucleotides are TGTGCCAGCAGTTTCCCCTTTCGAAGGGGCTACGAGCAGTACTTC.

In nucleotides, the CDR3 is TGTGCCAGCAGTACCCAGGGGGCGGGCGAGCAGTACTTC. Its translation: CASSTQGAGEQYF. This chain joins TRBV6-5 and TRBJ2-7; TRBD1 aligns across 8 bases. This CDR3 is 13 amino acids long. CDR1 is MNHEY, CDR2 SVGAGI, per germline. Trimming at V came to 5 bases and at J to 6 bases, leaving 6 bases not matched to a gene.

The chain is built from TRBV5-1 and TRBJ2-1; 11 positions match TRBD2. The germline V gene encodes CDR1 SGHRS and CDR2 YFSETQ. V shed 3 bases and J 3 bases; nucleotides not matched to a gene: 5. The CDR3 length is 16 residues. The CDR3 DNA sequence: TGCGCCAGCAGCTCCCCTCTAGCGGGAGGCTACAATGAGCAGTTCTTC. It encodes CASSSPLAGGYNEQFF.

DNA of the CDR3: TGTGCCAGCAGCCACGGGGGACAGGGGGTCTACGAGCAGTACTTC. This codes for CASSHGGQGVYEQYF. The chain carries TRBV11-2 and TRBJ2-7; 11 bases fit TRBD1. V lost 5 bases, J lost 3 bases, and 6 bases stayed unmatched. The CDR3 has 15 amino acids. The V gene's germline CDR1 is SGHAT and CDR2 FQNNGV.

V usage is TRBV5-1 and J usage is TRBJ2-5; D perhaps matches TRBD1 (6 bases). Trimming removed 0 bases from V and 0 bases from J, with 12 bases in between. CDR1 and CDR2 (germline): SGHRS, YFSETQ. The CDR3 loop spans 16 amino acids. The CDR3, as DNA: TGCGCCAGCAGCTTGGCGTCAACAGGGTACCAAGAGACCCAGTACTTC. Translation: CASSLASTGYQETQYF.

This clone was found once. This chain connects TRBV7-6 to TRBJ2-1, with D possibly being TRBD2 (5 bases). CDR3 length equals 15 residues. The V gene's germline CDR1 is SGHVS and CDR2 FNYEAQ. Trimming shortened V by 5 bases and J by 3 bases, and 14 bases separated the two germline ends. The CDR3 nucleotides read TGTGCCAGCAGCCAGGTGCTTGGAGGCTACAATGAGCAGTTCTTC. This sequence encodes CASSQVLGGYNEQFF.

This clone was detected a few times. This chain uses TRBV5-5 with TRBJ1-1; no firm D call. CDR1 and CDR2 from the germline V gene are SGHKS and YYEKEE (reference sequence). Trimming took off 1 base at V and 0 bases at J, with 10 bases between the two ends. CDR3 length: 15 amino acids. CDR3 DNA sequence: TGTGCCAGCAGCTTGAGCGTGACTTTGAACACTGAAGCTTTCTTT. This sequence encodes CASSLSVTLNTEAFF.

This sequence joins TRBV5-5 and TRBJ2-5; D remains unclear. Germline lookup yields CDR1 SGHKS and CDR2 YYEKEE (reference sequence). Trimming left V 2 bases short and J 1 base short, with 9 bases between. The CDR3 length is 14 residues. The chain's CDR3 is CASSLWSSQETQYF. Written as DNA, the CDR3 is TGTGCCAGCAGCTTATGGAGCAGCCAAGAGACCCAGTACTTC.

The rearrangement uses TRBV2 and TRBJ1-1, with no clear D. In germline, CDR1 is SNHLY, CDR2 FYNNEI. Trimming removed 6 bases at V and 1 base at J, with 18 bases between. The CDR3 has 16 amino acids. CDR3 sequence: CASRAPTASSNTEAFF. CDR3 nucleotide sequence: TGTGCCAGCAGGGCGCCGACGGCTAGTTCGAACACTGAAGCTTTCTTT. Full variable domain (missing parts from reference TRBV2 and TRBJ1-1): EPEVTQTPSHQVTQMGQEVILRCVPISNHLYFYWYRQILGQKVEFLVSFYNNEISEKSEIFDDQFSVERPDGSNFTLKIRSTKLEDSAMYFCASRAPTASSNTEAFFGQGTRLTVV.

The chain employs TRBV10-3 and TRBJ1-2; the match to TRBD1 covers 7 bases. Germline CDR1 and CDR2: ENHRY and SYGVKD. The CDR3 is 15 amino acids. The J segment lost 1 base and the V segment lost 4 bases, leaving 6 bases of the junction unmatched. Here the CDR3 DNA reads TGTGCCATCAGTGGACAGGGACAGAATAACTATGGCTACACCTTC. Translating it yields CAISGQGQNNYGYTF.

This chain uses TRBV28 with TRBJ1-2, with D tentatively TRBD1 (6 bases). V shed 7 bases and J shed 5 bases, with 14 bases lying between them. Germline V gene sequence: CDR1 MDHEN, CDR2 SYDVKM. This CDR3 is built from 13 residues. CDR3 in DNA: TGTGCCAGCATCGCGGGGGGCGGTTATGGCTACACCTTC. This gives the protein CASIAGGGYGYTF.

The chain links TRBV27 to TRBJ1-5, with TRBD1 identical over 9 bases. J was trimmed by 7 bases and V by 5 bases; bases with no gene match: 3. This CDR3 comprises 13 residues. Germline values: CDR1 MNHEY, CDR2 SMNVEV (reference sequence). The chain's CDR3 is CASSRTGEQPQHF. DNA for the CDR3: TGTGCCAGCAGTCGGACAGGGGAACAGCCCCAGCATTTT.

This clone showed up just once. V and J are TRBV7-3 and TRBJ2-1; 11 bases match TRBD2. With 1 base clipped from V and 7 bases from J, the junction kept 6 bases outside the gene matches. The length of the CDR3 is 16 residues. CDR1 is SGHTA and CDR2 is FQGTGA in the germline V gene. CDR3 sequence reads: CASSLNMASGRNEQFF. The CDR3 DNA follows: TGTGCCAGCAGCTTAAATATGGCTAGCGGGAGGAATGAGCAGTTCTTC. The whole variable domain, remainder taken from reference TRBV7-3 and TRBJ2-1, is GAGVSQTPSNKVTEKGKYVELRCDPISGHTALYWYRQSLGQGPEFLIYFQGTGAADDSGLPNDRFFAVRPEGSVSTLKIQRTERGDSAVYLCASSLNMASGRNEQFFGPGTRLTVL.

The chain links TRBV11-3 to TRBJ2-3, with a weak D call TRBD1 (6 bases). The germline V gene encodes CDR1 SGHNT and CDR2 YENEEA. The CDR3 covers 14 residues. Between the trimmed V and J ends, which lost 5 bases and 2 bases, there was a span of 11 bases. This CDR3 is CASSQDRNTDTQYF. The CDR3 coding sequence is TGTGCCAGCAGCCAGGACAGAAACACAGATACGCAGTATTTT.

CDR3 in DNA: TGCGCCAGCAGCCACCTGACGGGAACCTCCTACGAGCAGTACTTC. It codes for CASSHLTGTSYEQYF. This chain links TRBV4-1 with TRBJ2-7; possibly TRBD2 for D (5 bases). This CDR3 has 15 residues. Per germline, CDR1 MGHRA and CDR2 YSYEKL. The V end was cut by 3 bases, the J end by 0 bases, with 12 bases between.

The V gene is TRBV5-1, the J gene TRBJ1-2, with TRBD1 as a possible D gene (6 bases). The V end lost 0 bases, the J end lost 2 bases, and 11 bases lay between the germline ends. The CDR3 runs 15 residues. CDR1 and CDR2 (germline): SGHRS, YFSETQ. CDR3 DNA sequence: TGCGCCAGCAGCTTGGGAGGGGGATCGAACTATGGCTACACCTTC. It encodes CASSLGGGSNYGYTF.

The rearrangement joins TRBV19 to TRBJ2-3, with 8 bases fitting TRBD2. The CDR3 is made up of 13 amino acids. Germline-derived CDR1 and CDR2 are LNHDA and SQIVND (reference sequence). With 7 bases clipped from V and 4 bases from J, the junction kept 4 bases outside the gene matches. The CDR3 DNA reads TGTGCCAGTAAGGTAGCGGGATCAGATACGCAGTATTTT. As protein: CASKVAGSDTQYF.

V gene TRBV10-2 combines with J gene TRBJ2-3; TRBD2 matches 11 bases. The junction had 11 bases not matched to a gene; V was cut back by 7 bases and J by 5 bases. The germline CDR1 and CDR2 sequences are WSHSY and SAAADI. The CDR3 extends over 16 amino acids. This chain's CDR3 is CASTKILAGEGDTQYF. DNA for the CDR3: TGCGCCAGCACCAAGATACTAGCGGGGGAGGGAGATACGCAGTATTTT.

The V call is TRBV5-1, the J call TRBJ2-2; D call uncertain. The CDR3 spans 16 residues. Deletions cut 0 bases from V and 0 bases from J, with 9 bases between. CDR1 SGHRS and CDR2 YFSETQ come from the germline V gene. This chain's CDR3 is CASSLGAGSNTGELFF. The CDR3 DNA sequence: TGCGCCAGCAGCTTGGGCGCAGGATCGAACACCGGGGAGCTGTTTTTT. The complete variable domain, with remaining parts taken from reference TRBV5-1 and TRBJ2-2, reads KAGVTQTPRYLIKTRGQQVTLSCSPISGHRSVSWYQQTPGQGLQFLFEYFSETQRNKGNFPGRFSGRQFSNSRSEMNVSTLELGDSALYLCASSLGAGSNTGELFFGEGSRLTVL.

The chain uses TRBV7-9 and TRBJ1-1; D not resolved. Trimming took off 5 bases at V and 1 base at J, with 14 bases between the two ends. There are 15 residues in the CDR3. The germline V gene has CDR1 SEHNR and CDR2 FQNEAQ (reference sequence). Here the CDR3 DNA reads TGTGCCAGCAGCCGGGGAGGAGGCGAGAACACTGAAGCTTTCTTT. Its translation: CASSRGGGENTEAFF.

The CDR3 DNA follows: TGTGCCAGCACCGCACGGCAGGTCGATGGCTACACCTTC. Protein product: CASTARQVDGYTF. J is TRBJ1-2 and V is TRBV2, with D unclear. Trimming took off 7 bases at V and 6 bases at J, with 15 bases between the two ends. The germline gives CDR1 SNHLY, CDR2 FYNNEI. The CDR3 length is 13 residues.

This rearrangement joins TRBV14 to TRBJ1-2, with D hard to call. Germline CDR1 reads SGHDN; CDR2 reads FVKESK. With 0 bases removed from V and 1 base from J, the gap between germline ends came to 15 bases. The CDR3 is 17 residues long. The DNA for the CDR3 is TGTGCCAGCAGCCAAGATCTGAGGGCAGGAATTAACTATGGCTACACCTTC. Its protein is CASSQDLRAGINYGYTF.

This clone has a single count. The chain employs TRBV9 and TRBJ1-1; TRBD1 might be the D (5 bases). In germline, CDR1 is SGDLS, CDR2 YYNGEE. CDR3 size: 17 residues. Between the trimmed V and J ends, which lost 0 bases and 1 base, there was a span of 16 bases. CDR3 protein: CASSVAAPGRGNTEAFF. Here the CDR3 DNA reads TGTGCCAGCAGCGTAGCGGCGCCCGGAAGGGGGAACACTGAAGCTTTCTTT. Combining the CDR3 with reference TRBV9 and TRBJ1-1 gives the whole variable domain DSGVTQTPKHLITATGQRVTLRCSPRSGDLSVYWYQQSLDQGLQFLIQYYNGEERAKGNILERFSAQQFPDLHSELNLSSLELGDSALYFCASSVAAPGRGNTEAFFGQGTRLTVV.